This T cell receptor beta chain emerged from a study of identical twins. Study-wide points: Abundant beta clonotypes from cord blood had fewer insertions, unlike memory repertoires, which showed none.

Germline assignment: CDR1 SGDLS and CDR2 YYNGEE. Between the trimmed V and J ends, which lost 4 bases and 3 bases, there was a span of 9 bases. This CDR3 has 13 residues. One entry per CDR3 protein results from TCRdb running MiXCR on the 5' RACE reads. The data show 200,000 to 250,000 distinct CDR3 sequences, 5% to 7% seen once. This clonotype was observed at least ten times. The antigen remains unidentified. This same sample was also taken into another study, of T cells expressing NK-cell markers.

Material for sequencing was CD8+ T cells sorted from blood. V gene TRBV9 combines with J gene TRBJ2-3, with D unclear. The TCR was taken from a woman between 18 and 30 years old in good health. The DNA of the CDR3 is TGTGCCAGCAGCACCTTTAAGACAGATACGCAGTATTTT. Translation gives CASSTFKTDTQYF.